What follows is one T cell receptor beta chain and its context. Its antigen is still unknown. CDR3 length equals 15 residues. Trimming cost V 4 bases and J 5 bases; bases outside gene matches: 8. Germline-derived CDR1 and CDR2 are SGHRS and YFSETQ. Donors in the study were healthy people who gave bone marrow. Likely unrecorded immune exposures existed in these nominally healthy donors. The sample originates from a study of cytomegalovirus exposure and HLA in healthy donors. Findings and caveats of the study: A later analysis linked a missense variant in DCLRE1C to the trimming of TCR beta V and J genes. The study listed roughly 150 cytomegalovirus-associated TCR beta chains.

PCR employed 60 Vbeta and 13 Jbeta primers. Clones were read by immunoSEQ multiplex PCR, and TCRdb kept only the in-frame ones, dropping some. The repertoire holds 150,000 to 200,000 clones, with around 72% as singletons. The rearrangement links TRBV5-1 to TRBJ2-2; 7 bases line up with TRBD1. The specimen sequenced was PBMCs. This receptor was obtained from a man aged 35-49 years in good health and CMV-seropositive. The CDR3 DNA reads TGCGCCAGCAGCACCGTACAGGGGAGAACCGGGGAGCTGTTTTTT. Translation: CASSTVQGRTGELFF.